Reported below is one T cell receptor (beta chain). The clone's antigen remains unknown. Qualities for individual bases were not recorded, and no much larger clone is one base off. V is trimmed back by 5 bases and J by 1 base, and the junction contains 5 bases that no gene match accounts for. The CDR3 measures 15 amino acids from cysteine to phenylalanine. Only the CDR3 DNA stays, 45 bases, in frame from base 1. CDR1 and CDR2, looked up from the germline V gene, are MDHEN and SYDVKM. This sample was included in a study of regulatory T cells in long-lasting Graves disease (dated by TCRdb to about 2021). Broadly, across the study: Patients with newly diagnosed Graves' disease had been on antithyroid drugs for under 3 months. A total of approximately 35 samples were covered by TCR sequencing, comprising approximately 13 persistent and about 20 newly diagnosed Graves' disease patients. Patients with persistent Graves' disease were compared with patients with newly diagnosed Graves' disease using TCR sequencing and RNA sequencing of peripheral blood. The study was registered as a clinical trial and conducted in China. Results and caveats for the whole study, not just this receptor: The authors noted that the small sample size was a limitation that may lower accuracy. Sequencing and analysis were limited to the TCR beta chain. More public clonotypes were shared among persistent patients (2,741) than among newly diagnosed patients (more than 950). Peripheral blood alone was examined, since thyroid tissue, which constituted the primary lesion, could not be accessed. Preferential use of TRBV28, TRBJ1-2 and TRBJ2-5 was observed in persistent disease, whereas TRBV20-1 and TRBJ2-1 were favored in newly diagnosed disease. Compared with newly diagnosed patients, patients with persistent Graves' disease had lower TCR Shannon entropy and fewer highly expanded clones, which suggests clonal expansion.

The sample's time point, from its label and the paper: newly diagnosed GD, antithyroid drugs for less than 3 months. RNA was extracted from PBMCs in TRIzol for both TCR sequencing and RNA sequencing. The diagnosis of Graves' disease followed American Thyroid Association guidelines. The patients came from an endocrinology department in Xi'an, China. Each patient gave roughly 10 milliliters of peripheral blood, collected in an EDTA anticoagulant tube. PBMCs were isolated by Ficoll Paque Plus density gradient separation without further T cell sorting. An Agilent 2100 Bioanalyzer and agarose gel were used to check RNA quality, and a NanoDrop 2000 was used to measure RNA concentration. Libraries were constructed by multiplex PCR. The instrument given in TCRdb is Illumina HiSeq 4000. To build TCR beta libraries, CDR3 regions were amplified by Arm-PCR using iRepertoire HTBI primers. Before sequencing, the PCR products went through gel purification. Processing in the source paper ran as follows. Across samples, roughly 60 TRBV and 15 or so TRBJ segments were identified and used for gene usage analysis of CDR3 amino acid clonotypes. COPE and FqMerger were used to merge the filtered high-quality paired reads into contigs. BLAST was used to align contigs to IMGT TRBV, TRBD and TRBJ reference genes, and CDR3 was defined according to IMGT. Any clonotype with a frequency above 0.1% was classified as a highly expanded clone. Shannon entropy served as the measure of repertoire diversity, while the Gini coefficient captured V-J evenness. Public clonotypes were defined as clonotypes shared by more than one individual. TCRdb ran its own pipeline on the public reads, namely fastp trimming at Q25 and MiXCR clone calling, and kept in-frame beta chains. Each entry merges the rows of one CDR3 protein and shows their most common DNA and genes. It is TCRdb's table, rather than the study itself, that gives the V and J calls and clone size. The sample table shows some 220,000 distinct CDR3 sequences, and around 19% are seen once. In total, the top ten clones hold over 9.5% of the sample.

This same sample was also taken into another study, of T cells in Graves' hyperthyroidism and ophthalmopathy. The second study's authors report: Stable Graves' hyperthyroidism was defined as the absence of progression to ophthalmopathy over 18 months of follow-up. The hyperthyroidism patients were between 18 and 65 years old and newly diagnosed, with a disease duration of less than 2 months. Exclusion was applied to patients with uncontrolled infections, other autoimmune diseases, pregnancy or lactation. Diagnoses relied on clinical symptoms, serum thyroxine and TRAb, thyroid ultrasound and orbital computed tomography. The first round of RT-PCR for the TCR CDR3 was performed with the HTBI primer set and the Qiagen OneStep RT-PCR kit. Most expanded thyroid clonotypes (frequency above 0.001) were also found in blood, which suggests that blood repertoires may mirror thyroid immune responses. In cross-validation, a model built on a 13 V-J signature told ophthalmopathy apart from stable hyperthyroidism with under 90% sensitivity and roughly 81% specificity, and in testing the same model reached 80%/75%. During validation, the model predicted progression to ophthalmopathy a median of around six months ahead of onset, with 70.59% sensitivity and around 72% specificity. A discovery cohort of around 98 patients, approximately 45 with Graves' ophthalmopathy and about 58 with stable Graves' hyperthyroidism, was used to find distinguishing TCR V-J signatures. Whether ophthalmopathy could be predicted prospectively was tested in an independent validation cohort made up of roughly 20 hyperthyroidism patients plus 17 patients who later progressed to ophthalmopathy. For training and testing, the 100 patients in the discovery cohort were randomly divided in a 7:3 ratio. The study also compared thyroid tissue and blood T-cell repertoires from about six Graves' hyperthyroidism patients. After sampling, hyperthyroidism patients received methimazole starting at 30 mg daily, and ophthalmopathy patients received high-dose intravenous methylprednisolone. Libraries were constructed in a second round of multiplex PCR, after which size selection and purification were performed. Paired-end sequencing of the libraries was performed with 100 bp reads on an Illumina HiSeq2000. SOAPnuke was used to process the raw data, throwing out any read that contained adapters or uncalled bases, had a mean Phred below 15, or lacked an exact constant-primer or identifier match. High-quality paired reads were merged using COPE v1.2.5, and each unique nucleotide sequence was defined as a clonotype. Clonotypes were aligned to IMGT TRBV, TRBD and TRBJ reference segments using MiTCR v1.1. Analysis was restricted to V-J combinations with a frequency above 0.0001, which covered 99.2% of repertoires. The TCS score was defined as the ratio of F50 (clonal expansion) to E x V (chaos), calculated using BLOSUM62-based TCRdist between CDR3 peptides within each V-J. Welch's t-statistics and random forest reduced just over 500 V-J features to about 13, which were used in a naive Bayes classifier (R e1071). Sample size was not statistically predetermined, and blinding of investigators to group allocation was not performed. The paper describes TCR Vbeta CDR3 sequencing of 120 to 150 peripheral blood samples, made up of 40 to 45 ophthalmopathy patients, some 80 hyperthyroidism patients and 17 progressor patients.

Source: peripheral blood mononuclear cells (PBMCs), taken at new diagnosis, from a patient treated with antithyroid drugs. This clonotype was sampled from a woman aged 30 to 39 with Graves disease. Donor details come from another sample of the same person, matched by shared clones. This chain joins TRBV28 to TRBJ1-1; 9 central nucleotides agree with TRBD1. The encoded CDR3 is CASSVPGQGNTEAFF. The sequenced DNA is TGTGCCAGCAGTGTGCCGGGACAGGGGAACACTGAAGCTTTCTTT.